The subject of this entry is one T cell receptor beta chain. This table comes from immunoSEQ multiplex PCR, and its TCRdb copy is limited to in-frame clones, with some not included. The profile covers about 33,000 clones, with 74% appearing a single time and about an eighth taken by the ten largest. The data were obtained in a study of OX40 agonist ivuxolimab in advanced cancers. On the study more broadly: The dose-escalation group included hepatocellular carcinoma, melanoma, renal cell carcinoma and head and neck cancer. Prior therapy, whether anti-PD-1, anti-PD-L1 or anti-CTLA-4, was allowed, and 40% had some.

The germline V and J ends were trimmed by 4 bases and 5 bases, with 14 bases remaining between them. The CDR3 runs to 14 residues. In germline, CDR1 is MNHEY, CDR2 SVGAGI. The clonotype originates from an adult with an advanced solid tumor such as melanoma, head and neck, liver or kidney cancer. This chain joins TRBV6-5 and TRBJ1-2; tentative D call: TRBD1 (5 bases). This sample comprised CD4+ or CD8+ T cells sorted from blood, obtained in a trial of the OX40 agonist ivuxolimab. CDR3 residues: CASSLRDGTYGYTF. CDR3 bases: TGTGCCAGCAGTTTAAGGGACGGTACATATGGCTACACCTTC.